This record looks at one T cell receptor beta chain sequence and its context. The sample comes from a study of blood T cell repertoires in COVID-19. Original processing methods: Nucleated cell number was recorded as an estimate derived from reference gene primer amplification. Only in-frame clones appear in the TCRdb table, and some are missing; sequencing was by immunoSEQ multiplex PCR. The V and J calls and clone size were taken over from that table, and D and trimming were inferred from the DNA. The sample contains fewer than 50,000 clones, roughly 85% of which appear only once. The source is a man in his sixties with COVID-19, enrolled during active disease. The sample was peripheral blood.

CDR3 DNA: TGTGCCAGTTCGGGGGTCGGGTTTGACACTGAAGCTTTCTTT. Protein sequence: CASSGVGFDTEAFF. The chain employs TRBV19 and TRBJ1-1; D perhaps matches TRBD1 (5 bases). Germline V gene data show CDR1 as LNHDA and CDR2 as SQIVND (reference sequence). Deletions cut 8 bases from V and 3 bases from J, with 16 bases between. The CDR3 length is 14 residues.